This T cell receptor (beta chain) emerged from a study of T cell responses to AZD1222 COVID-19 vaccine (dated by TCRdb to the early 2020s). Some background on the complete study: A total of 230 to 250 trial participants underwent TCR sequencing, of whom roughly 210 had received two doses of AZD1222 and around 25 had received two doses of the MenACWY control vaccine. Enrollment into the trials was organized by age into subgroups of 18-55, 56-69 and 70-plus years, and those subgroups contained roughly 150, 30 and 60 TCR-sequenced participants, respectively. Results and caveats for the whole study, not just this receptor: Conclusions about previously exposed vaccinees are limited because only six or seven AZD1222 recipients were SARS-CoV-2 seropositive at baseline. A significant rise in spike-specific TCR breadth and depth was observed after two AZD1222 doses relative to day 0 and relative to MenACWY recipients. The whole spike protein was spanned by vaccine-associated CD4 TCRs, and dominant responses were seen in regions 160-218 and 743-854. Reportedly, close to half of the unique spike-specific TCRs recognized epitopes lying outside the regions that are mutated in the B.1.351 and B.1.1.7 variants. Participants were mostly white British, with more females than males. The authors suggested clonal diversity may have been underestimated. The 56-69-year group was small, and its depth increase did not reach significance, likely because of low power. Because no day 14 peak-response samples were available, the repertoires could be characterized only after the peak T cell response.

Points on this clone: Its antigen has not been determined. Qualities for individual bases were not recorded, and no much larger clone is one base off.

The sample's time point label, decoded: about 28 days (+/-7) after the second vaccine dose. Because spike-specific TCR depth and breadth did not differ between the two schedules, AZD1222 recipients who got a second dose at roughly 4 weeks were pooled with those who got a second dose at roughly 12 weeks. Vaccinee samples came from UK trials COV001 and COV002, including a single-blind randomized controlled phase 2/3 trial of AZD1222 (ChAdOx1 nCoV-19) in healthy adults. For TCRbeta chain sequencing, PBMC samples from trial participants were taken at day 0 and at day 28 after the second dose. Its CDR3 holds 17 amino acids, cysteine through phenylalanine. CDR3 DNA is the only sequence kept; it has 51 bases, read in frame from the first base. In the germline V gene, CDR1 corresponds to SGHTA and CDR2 to FQGNSA. Compared with germline, V lacks 1 base and J lacks 6 bases; bases without a gene match: 8. The CDR3 regions of human TCRbeta chains were analyzed by immunosequencing. Regarding the original processing steps: TCRs in the repertoires were compared against a reference library of SARS-CoV-2-specific TCRs that had been generated with the MIRA antigen-specificity platform. Breadth was defined as the fraction of unique TCRs that were SARS-CoV-2-associated. Depth was defined as the fraction of total T cells that were SARS-CoV-2-associated. Using the MIRA data, each spike-specific TCR was mapped to the spike region that the TCR reacts to and placed in a CD4 or CD8 class. Log10-transformed breadth and depth values were compared by one-way ANOVA with Sidak's multiple comparisons tests. TCRdb re-hosts the immuneACCESS table, in-frame sequences only. Its copies lack some clones; in the studies checked, an unresolved V gene accounts for under half of them, and the cause for the rest is not known. Clonal size and the V and J genes are those of that table, whereas D and trimming came from the DNA. The sample includes about 140,000 clones, with roughly 93% observed a single time. The ten largest clones capture roughly 9.9% of the sample.

This TCR was sampled from an adult who received the AZD1222 COVID-19 vaccine. The chain joins TRBV7-2 to TRBJ2-3, and 12 bases in between align with TRBD2. The material was peripheral blood, obtained 28 days after the second AZD1222 dose. Read as DNA, the sequence is TGTGCCAGCAGCTTAGTAAGGACTAGCGGGACAGGCGATACGCAGTATTTT. It codes for CASSLVRTSGTGDTQYF.